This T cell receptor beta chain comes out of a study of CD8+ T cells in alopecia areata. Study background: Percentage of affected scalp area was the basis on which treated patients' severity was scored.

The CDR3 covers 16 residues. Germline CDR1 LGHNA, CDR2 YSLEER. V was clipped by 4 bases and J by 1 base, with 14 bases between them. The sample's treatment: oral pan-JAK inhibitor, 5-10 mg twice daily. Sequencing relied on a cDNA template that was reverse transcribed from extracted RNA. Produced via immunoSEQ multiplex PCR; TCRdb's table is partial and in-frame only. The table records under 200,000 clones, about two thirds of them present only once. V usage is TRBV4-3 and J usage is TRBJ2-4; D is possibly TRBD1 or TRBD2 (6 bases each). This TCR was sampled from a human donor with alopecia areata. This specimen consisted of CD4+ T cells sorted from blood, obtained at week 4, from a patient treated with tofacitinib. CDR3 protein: CASSLEGVGAKNIQYF. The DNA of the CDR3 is TGCGCCAGCAGCCTGGAGGGGGTTGGGGCCAAAAACATTCAGTACTTC.